Sequencing of this T cell receptor (beta chain) was carried out in a study of control samples from healthy donors and cancer patients. Deletions cut 5 bases from V and 6 bases from J, with 14 bases between. The CDR3 consists of 13 residues. Looked up from germline, CDR1 is KGHSH and CDR2 is LQKENI. A single count supports this clone. Profiling relied on immunoSEQ multiplex PCR, and the TCRdb table lists in-frame clones only, not all of them. The data contain some 82,000 clones, 80% to 90% of them singletons. This chain connects TRBV18 to TRBJ2-7, with a possible D match to TRBD2 (6 bases). Sequencing used blood. The sequence was obtained from a man between 45 and 60 years old in good health. The CDR3 is CASSSGTQTEQYF. The CDR3 nucleotides read TGTGCCAGCTCATCCGGGACTCAAACCGAGCAGTACTTC.